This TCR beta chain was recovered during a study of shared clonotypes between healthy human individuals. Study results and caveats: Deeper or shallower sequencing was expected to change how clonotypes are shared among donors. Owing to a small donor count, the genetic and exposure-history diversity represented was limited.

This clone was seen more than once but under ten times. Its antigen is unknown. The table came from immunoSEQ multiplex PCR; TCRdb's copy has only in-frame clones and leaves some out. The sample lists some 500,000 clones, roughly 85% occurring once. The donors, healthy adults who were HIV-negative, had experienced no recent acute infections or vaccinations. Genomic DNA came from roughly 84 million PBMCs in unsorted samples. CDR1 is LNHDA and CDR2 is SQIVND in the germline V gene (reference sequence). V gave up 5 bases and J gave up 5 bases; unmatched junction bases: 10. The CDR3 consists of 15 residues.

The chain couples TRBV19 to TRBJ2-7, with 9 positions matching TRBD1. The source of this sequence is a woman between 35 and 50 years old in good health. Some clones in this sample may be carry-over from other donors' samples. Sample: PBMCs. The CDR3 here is CASSETGTGNNEQYF. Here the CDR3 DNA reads TGTGCCAGTAGTGAGACCGGGACAGGGAACAACGAGCAGTACTTC. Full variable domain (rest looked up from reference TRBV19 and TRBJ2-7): DGGITQSPKYLFRKEGQNVTLSCEQNLNHDAMYWYRQDPGQGLRLIYYSQIVNDFQKGDIAEGYSVSREKKESFPLTVTSAQKNPTAFYLCASSETGTGNNEQYFGPGTRLTVT.